One sample yielded the 27 T cell receptor beta chains listed below, sequenced in a study of cytomegalovirus exposure and HLA in healthy donors. This PCR relied on a set of 60 Vbeta primers and 13 Jbeta primers. The table came from immunoSEQ multiplex PCR; TCRdb's copy has only in-frame clones and leaves some out. The top ten hold approximately 1.3% of the sample, which has tens of thousands of clones, roughly 80% seen once. What was sequenced was PBMCs. All receptors derive from a girl aged 2 to 9 in good health and CMV-seropositive.

This clone was recorded a few times. The V gene is TRBV6-5, the J gene TRBJ2-7; 9 bases line up with TRBD2. There are 13 residues in the CDR3. Germline-derived CDR1 and CDR2 are MNHEY and SVGAGI. With 8 bases clipped from V and 3 bases from J, the junction kept 5 bases outside the gene matches. DNA of the CDR3: TGTGCCAGCGGGCTAGCGGGGTTCTACGAGCAGTACTTC. Translation gives CASGLAGFYEQYF.

The chain uses TRBV28 and TRBJ1-1; D unresolved. V lost 5 bases to trimming and J lost 2 bases, with 12 bases between them. Germline V gives CDR1 MDHEN, CDR2 SYDVKM. The CDR3 is made up of 14 amino acids. CDR3 in DNA: TGTGCCAGCAGTCCATTAGGCGGTAACACTGAAGCTTTCTTT. Protein: CASSPLGGNTEAFF.

The count of this clone is one. The genes are TRBV28 and TRBJ1-5; D is possibly TRBD1 (5 bases). The germline V and J ends were trimmed by 6 bases and 6 bases, with 21 bases remaining between them. Germline-derived CDR1 and CDR2 are MDHEN and SYDVKM. This CDR3 comprises 16 residues. Here the CDR3 DNA reads TGTGCCAGCAGCACCTTATTTAGGGGCTTGGGTCAGCCCCAGCATTTT. Its translation is CASSTLFRGLGQPQHF. The complete variable domain, with remaining parts taken from reference TRBV28 and TRBJ1-5, reads DVKVTQSSRYLVKRTGEKVFLECVQDMDHENMFWYRQDPGLGLRLIYFSYDVKMKEKGDIPEGYSVSREKKERFSLILESASTNQTSMYLCASSTLFRGLGQPQHFGDGTRLSIL.

The rearrangement links TRBV10-3 to TRBJ1-1; D call uncertain. The length of the CDR3 is 12 residues. Germline V gene lookup returns CDR1 ENHRY and CDR2 SYGVKD. V was clipped by 10 bases and J by 2 bases, with 11 bases between them. CDR3 bases: TGTGCCAGCCGACAAAGCAACACTGAAGCTTTCTTT. It yields the protein CASRQSNTEAFF.

Only a few counts were recorded for this clone. The V gene is TRBV5-1, the J gene TRBJ1-4; 10 bases map to TRBD1. There are 15 residues in the CDR3. Trimming took 4 bases from V and 8 from J; bases not matched to a gene: 8. Per germline, CDR1 SGHRS and CDR2 YFSETQ. The CDR3: CASSEAGQGIEKLFF. The CDR3 nucleotides read TGCGCCAGCAGCGAAGCGGGACAGGGGATAGAAAAACTGTTTTTT.

The rearrangement joins TRBV29-1 to TRBJ2-1; 11 nucleotides line up with TRBD2. CDR1 is SQVTM and CDR2 is ANQGSEA in the germline V gene. This CDR3 spans 17 amino acids. V was pared by 5 bases and J by 4 bases, with 13 bases of the junction left unmatched. This chain's CDR3 is CSVPTSGSFGPYNEQFF. For the CDR3, the DNA is TGCAGCGTTCCAACTAGCGGGAGTTTCGGCCCTTACAATGAGCAGTTCTTC.

The V call is TRBV30, the J call TRBJ2-3, with TRBD2 matching over 9 bases. With V trimmed by 3 bases and J by 2 bases, 6 bases remained unmatched. The V gene's germline CDR1 is GTSNPN and CDR2 SVGIG (reference sequence). The CDR3 is 15 residues long. The CDR3 nucleotides are TGTGCCTGGAGACTCCGGACTAGCGACACAGATACGCAGTATTTT. It translates to CAWRLRTSDTDTQYF.

The J gene is TRBJ2-2, the V gene TRBV6-5, with a weak D call TRBD1 (5 bases). The V end was cut by 8 bases, the J end by 6 bases, with 10 bases between. From germline, CDR1 is MNHEY and CDR2 SVGAGI. CDR3 size: 12 residues. Here the CDR3 reads CASRQGPGELFF. In DNA form, the CDR3 reads TGTGCCAGCCGGCAGGGCCCCGGGGAGCTGTTTTTT.

This chain uses TRBV6-1 with TRBJ1-2; D is perhaps TRBD1 (5 bases). Germline loops: CDR1 MNHNS, CDR2 SASEGT. This CDR3 has 14 amino acids. Trimming pared 5 bases from V and 6 bases from J, leaving 16 bases between. CDR3 nucleotide sequence: TGTGCCAGCAGTACCCAGGGAGGGGTAGATGGCTACACCTTC. Its protein product is CASSTQGGVDGYTF.

J is TRBJ1-2 and V is TRBV14; maybe TRBD1 (6 bases). Germline V gene sequence: CDR1 SGHDN, CDR2 FVKESK. V was clipped by 4 bases and J by 1 base, with 7 bases between them. The CDR3 extends over 13 amino acids. The CDR3 spells CASSPGVNYGYTF. The CDR3 DNA reads TGTGCCAGCAGCCCAGGGGTTAACTATGGCTACACCTTC.

In this sample, this clone turned up once. CDR3 coding DNA: TGCGCCAGCAGCCCGACAGGTTATAGCAATCAGCCCCAGCATTTT. Its translation: CASSPTGYSNQPQHF. This chain uses TRBV5-1 with TRBJ1-5; D perhaps matches TRBD1 (6 bases). CDR3 length: 15 residues. Trimming pared 4 bases from V and 0 bases from J, leaving 11 bases between. The germline V gene has CDR1 SGHRS and CDR2 YFSETQ.

The chain combines TRBV27 with TRBJ2-7; D might be TRBD2 (7 bases). Germline CDR1 reads MNHEY; CDR2 reads SMNVEV (reference sequence). The CDR3 sequence is 14 residues long. V was trimmed by 6 bases and J by 2 bases, leaving 14 bases between them. This chain's CDR3 is CASSLRGGAYEQYF. CDR3 in DNA: TGTGCCAGCAGCCTTCGAGGGGGGGCCTACGAGCAGTACTTC.

The rearrangement links TRBV9 to TRBJ2-7; the match to TRBD2 covers 8 bases. Trimming took 0 bases from V and 3 from J; bases not matched to a gene: 5. From germline, CDR1 is SGDLS and CDR2 YYNGEE. The CDR3 consists of 15 residues. The CDR3 loop reads CASSVGGLVGYEQYF. The CDR3 DNA sequence: TGTGCCAGCAGCGTAGGGGGACTAGTGGGCTACGAGCAGTACTTC.

V usage is TRBV28 and J usage is TRBJ1-3; TRBD1 is a possible D gene (5 bases). The CDR3 sequence is 13 residues long. Deletions cut 5 bases from V and 1 base from J, with 6 bases between. Germline CDR1 is MDHEN and CDR2 is SYDVKM. CDR3 coding DNA: TGTGCCAGCAGTCAGGGTTCTGGAAACACCATATATTTT. Translation gives CASSQGSGNTIYF.

V and J are TRBV10-3 and TRBJ1-2; D possibly corresponds to TRBD1 (5 bases). V was cut by 0 bases and J by 6 bases, with 14 bases left in between. This CDR3 region has 15 residues. Germline V gene sequence: CDR1 ENHRY, CDR2 SYGVKD. DNA for the CDR3: TGTGCCATCAGTGAGTCGATAGGGGAAGGGGATGGCTACACCTTC. It is translated as CAISESIGEGDGYTF.

This clone was observed once. V gene TRBV15 combines with J gene TRBJ2-1; 9 bases align to TRBD2. Trimming at V came to 1 base and at J to 0 bases, leaving 7 bases not matched to a gene. CDR1 and CDR2 from the germline V gene are LNHNV and YYDKDF (reference sequence). This CDR3 has 18 amino acids. DNA for the CDR3: TGTGCCACCAGCAGAGCTCTAGCGGGATTGGGCTCCTACAATGAGCAGTTCTTC. Translated: CATSRALAGLGSYNEQFF.

In nucleotides, the CDR3 is TGCGCCAGCTGGGGGGTAACGGGCACTGAAGCTTTCTTT. This codes for CASWGVTGTEAFF. V gene TRBV5-1 combines with J gene TRBJ1-1, with D possibly TRBD1 on 5 matching bases. Trimming stripped 7 bases from V and 4 bases from J, with 14 bases between. Looked up from germline, CDR1 is SGHRS and CDR2 is YFSETQ. The CDR3 is 13 amino acids.

The chain combines TRBV6-5 with TRBJ2-4; the D gene is possibly TRBD1 (5 bases). The CDR3 is 11 amino acids. V was clipped by 6 bases and J by 8 bases, with 8 bases between them. CDR1 MNHEY and CDR2 SVGAGI come from the germline V gene. The CDR3 protein is CASSSGYIQYF. CDR3 in DNA: TGTGCCAGCAGCTCAGGGTACATTCAGTACTTC.

Only a few counts were recorded for this clone. V gene TRBV5-1 combines with J gene TRBJ2-7, with TRBD2 matching over 7 bases. The ends lost 0 bases at V and 6 bases at J; junction bases unmatched: 3. The CDR3 loop spans 13 amino acids. Germline V lookup: CDR1 SGHRS, CDR2 YFSETQ. The CDR3: CASSLGTSGEQYF. The CDR3 nucleotides are TGCGCCAGCAGCTTGGGGACTAGTGGCGAGCAGTACTTC.

The chain joins TRBV11-2 to TRBJ2-7, with D possibly being TRBD2 (5 bases). The germline V and J ends were trimmed by 5 bases and 6 bases, with 23 bases remaining between them. Germline V gene sequence: CDR1 SGHAT, CDR2 FQNNGV. This CDR3 spans 16 amino acids. As DNA, the CDR3 is TGTGCCAGCAGCCTCGAGCAAGTAGGGCTAGCAGGCGAGCAGTACTTC. Its protein product is CASSLEQVGLAGEQYF. The variable domain in full, with the rest retrieved from reference TRBV11-2 and TRBJ2-7, is EAGVAQSPRYKIIEKRQSVAFWCNPISGHATLYWYQQILGQGPKLLIQFQNNGVVDDSQLPKDRFSAERLKGVDSTLKIQPAKLEDSAVYLCASSLEQVGLAGEQYFGPGTRLTVT.

This clone appeared a single time. This chain uses TRBV5-1 with TRBJ2-3; 7 positions match TRBD2. The junction had 6 bases not matched to a gene; V was cut back by 3 bases and J by 5 bases. CDR1 and CDR2 (germline): SGHRS, YFSETQ. The CDR3 is 14 amino acids. CDR3 sequence (DNA): TGCGCCAGCAGCTCCCTGGTAGCGGGAGATACGCAGTATTTT. Its protein is CASSSLVAGDTQYF. Looking up the rest from reference TRBV5-1 and TRBJ2-3 gives the full variable domain: KAGVTQTPRYLIKTRGQQVTLSCSPISGHRSVSWYQQTPGQGLQFLFEYFSETQRNKGNFPGRFSGRQFSNSRSEMNVSTLELGDSALYLCASSSLVAGDTQYFGPGTRLTVL.

The chain employs TRBV13 and TRBJ2-7; TRBD1 is a possible D gene (6 bases). Trimming shortened V by 0 bases and J by 7 bases, and 13 bases separated the two germline ends. The CDR3 extends over 14 amino acids. The germline gives CDR1 PRHDT, CDR2 FYEKMQ (reference sequence). The CDR3 nucleotides are TGTGCCAGCAGCTTAGGGACAGGCCTTCGGGAGCAGTACTTC. Protein sequence: CASSLGTGLREQYF.

The chain is built from TRBV29-1 and TRBJ1-1; no clear D. The CDR3 runs 13 residues. Deletions cut 6 bases from V and 4 bases from J, with 15 bases between. CDR1 SQVTM and CDR2 ANQGSEA come from the germline V gene. CDR3 sequence (DNA): TGCAGCGTGGAAAAGGGCGGGAGCACTGAAGCTTTCTTT. It yields the protein CSVEKGGSTEAFF.

This chain links TRBV28 with TRBJ1-4; the D gene is possibly TRBD1 (5 bases). Trimming took 4 bases from V and 3 from J, leaving 9 bases between them. Germline V gene sequence: CDR1 MDHEN, CDR2 SYDVKM. This CDR3 is built from 14 residues. CDR3 nucleotide sequence: TGTGCCAGCAGTTATGGGGGGGCTAATGAAAAACTGTTTTTT. Translation gives CASSYGGANEKLFF. The entire variable domain, with the rest obtained from reference TRBV28 and TRBJ1-4, is as follows: DVKVTQSSRYLVKRTGEKVFLECVQDMDHENMFWYRQDPGLGLRLIYFSYDVKMKEKGDIPEGYSVSREKKERFSLILESASTNQTSMYLCASSYGGANEKLFFGSGTQLSVL.

The rearrangement uses TRBV27 and TRBJ2-1; 9 positions match TRBD2. Germline assignment: CDR1 MNHEY and CDR2 SMNVEV (reference sequence). This CDR3 is 14 amino acids long. Trimming took 2 bases from V and 4 from J; bases not matched to a gene: 0. This CDR3 is CASSLLAGYNEQFF. CDR3 coding DNA: TGTGCCAGCAGTTTACTAGCGGGATACAATGAGCAGTTCTTC.

This chain uses TRBV6-6 with TRBJ2-2; 9 nucleotides match TRBD1. J gave up 4 bases and V 4 bases, and 4 bases lay outside the gene matches. The CDR3 is 15 residues long. Germline V gives CDR1 MNHNY, CDR2 SVGAGI (reference sequence). In DNA, the CDR3 is TGTGCCAGCAGTTCACAGGGGGCGGGCACCGGGGAGCTGTTTTTT. Translated: CASSSQGAGTGELFF.

The chain has TRBV28 and TRBJ2-5; TRBD1 might be the D (5 bases). Germline loops: CDR1 MDHEN, CDR2 SYDVKM. The ends were cut back, 4 bases at V and 5 bases at J, with 11 bases in the middle. CDR3 length: 13 amino acids. CDR3: CASSYRTSETQYF. The CDR3 DNA reads TGTGCCAGCAGTTACAGGACATCGGAGACCCAGTACTTC.